This is a list of T cell receptor beta chains from one sample in a study of brain T cells in children with intractable seizures. Sequencing was performed with immunoSEQ multiplex PCR; in TCRdb, only in-frame clones are kept and a portion is missing. Of 300,000 to 400,000 clones detected, 85% to 95% appear once; the ten largest clones hold 5.5% to 6%. Here the sequenced sample was peripheral blood, taken 4 to 6 months after surgery. These receptors were obtained from a boy in the first two years of life with tuberous sclerosis and intractable seizures. The CDR3 runs from the conserved cysteine through the conserved F or W. The order of the fields is V gene, clone size, J gene, D gene, CDR3 protein, CDR3 DNA. D genes are given only for firm matches. Clone sizes are given selectively: once, few, many, or a class where the clone is expanded.

V gene: TRBV6-1; clone size: once; J gene: TRBJ2-3; D gene: -; CDR3 protein: CASSETAGTATNTQYF; CDR3 DNA: TGTGCCAGCAGTGAAACGGCAGGGACTGCAACTAATACGCAGTATTTT
V gene: TRBV9; clone size: -; J gene: TRBJ2-7; D gene: TRBD2; CDR3 protein: CASSVVAGNDEQYF; CDR3 DNA: TGTGCCAGCAGCGTAGTAGCGGGAAACGATGAGCAGTACTTC
V gene: TRBV6-2/TRBV6-3; clone size: once; J gene: TRBJ1-1; D gene: TRBD1; CDR3 protein: CASSARQGAYTEAFF; CDR3 DNA: TGTGCCAGCAGTGCGAGACAGGGGGCGTACACTGAAGCTTTCTTT
V gene: TRBV11-3; clone size: once; J gene: TRBJ2-6; D gene: -; CDR3 protein: CASSPRQINSGANVLTF; CDR3 DNA: TGTGCCAGCAGCCCCCGACAGATCAACTCTGGGGCCAACGTCCTGACTTTC
V gene: TRBV10-2; clone size: -; J gene: TRBJ1-1; D gene: -; CDR3 protein: CASTLEGGRLTEAFF; CDR3 DNA: TGCGCCAGCACCCTTGAGGGGGGCCGCTTGACTGAAGCTTTCTTT
V gene: TRBV7-2; clone size: -; J gene: TRBJ2-1; D gene: TRBD2; CDR3 protein: CASSLISSREIWDEQFF; CDR3 DNA: TGTGCCAGCAGCTTAATCTCCTCGCGGGAGATATGGGATGAGCAGTTCTTC
V gene: TRBV6-5; clone size: -; J gene: TRBJ1-2; D gene: -; CDR3 protein: CASSSWDGYTF; CDR3 DNA: TGTGCCAGCAGTTCTTGGGATGGCTACACCTTC
V gene: TRBV30; clone size: -; J gene: TRBJ1-3; D gene: -; CDR3 protein: CAWSVHPTGQVNTIYF; CDR3 DNA: TGTGCCTGGAGTGTCCACCCCACAGGGCAAGTAAACACCATATATTTT
V gene: TRBV20-1; clone size: -; J gene: TRBJ2-4; D gene: TRBD2; CDR3 protein: CSASDMRGSEKNIQYF; CDR3 DNA: TGCAGTGCTAGTGACATGCGGGGGAGCGAGAAAAACATTCAGTACTTC
V gene: TRBV25-1; clone size: -; J gene: TRBJ2-3; D gene: -; CDR3 protein: CASSGDSTDTQYF; CDR3 DNA: TGTGCCAGCAGCGGGGACTCCACAGATACGCAGTATTTT
V gene: TRBV18; clone size: -; J gene: TRBJ2-7; D gene: TRBD2; CDR3 protein: CASSPRTSGSRYEQYF; CDR3 DNA: TGTGCCAGCTCACCTCGGACTAGCGGGAGTAGATACGAGCAGTACTTC
V gene: TRBV5-5; clone size: -; J gene: TRBJ1-1; D gene: -; CDR3 protein: CASSLSPRSRMNTEAFF; CDR3 DNA: TGTGCCAGCAGCCTATCCCCGCGGAGTCGGATGAACACTGAAGCTTTCTTT
V gene: TRBV11-3; clone size: few; J gene: TRBJ2-1; D gene: TRBD2; CDR3 protein: CASAFRSRTSGNNEQFF; CDR3 DNA: TGTGCCAGCGCCTTCCGAAGTCGGACTAGCGGTAACAATGAGCAGTTCTTC
V gene: TRBV19; clone size: -; J gene: TRBJ2-4; D gene: -; CDR3 protein: CASSIGGDLAKNIQYF; CDR3 DNA: TGTGCCAGTAGTATAGGGGGGGATCTAGCCAAAAACATTCAGTACTTC
V gene: TRBV19; clone size: -; J gene: TRBJ1-2; D gene: -; CDR3 protein: CASSINGGGYTF; CDR3 DNA: TGTGCCAGTAGTATTAACGGAGGGGGCTACACCTTC
V gene: TRBV3-1/TRBV3-2; clone size: -; J gene: TRBJ2-2; D gene: TRBD1; CDR3 protein: CASSQVFGTGKNTGELFF; CDR3 DNA: TGTGCCAGCAGCCAAGTATTTGGGACAGGGAAGAACACCGGGGAGCTGTTTTTT
V gene: TRBV5-1; clone size: -; J gene: TRBJ2-7; D gene: -; CDR3 protein: CASSLGGVLEQYF; CDR3 DNA: TGCGCCAGCAGCTTGGGCGGGGTCTTGGAGCAGTACTTC
V gene: TRBV4-1; clone size: -; J gene: TRBJ1-4; D gene: -; CDR3 protein: CASSQGSAGLATNEKLFF; CDR3 DNA: TGCGCCAGCAGCCAAGGTTCTGCAGGTTTGGCAACTAATGAAAAACTGTTTTTT
V gene: TRBV6-5; clone size: -; J gene: TRBJ1-2; D gene: TRBD1; CDR3 protein: CASRANRGPYYGYTF; CDR3 DNA: TGTGCCAGCAGGGCGAACAGGGGGCCCTACTATGGCTACACCTTC
V gene: TRBV18; clone size: -; J gene: TRBJ1-5; D gene: -; CDR3 protein: CASSPLDRQPQHF; CDR3 DNA: TGTGCCAGCTCACCACTCGACCGGCAGCCCCAGCATTTT
V gene: TRBV2; clone size: -; J gene: TRBJ1-2; D gene: -; CDR3 protein: CASSVWFVGYGYTF; CDR3 DNA: TGTGCCAGCAGTGTCTGGTTTGTAGGGTATGGCTACACCTTC
V gene: TRBV5-4; clone size: -; J gene: TRBJ2-1; D gene: -; CDR3 protein: CASTSGTMNEQFF; CDR3 DNA: TGTGCCAGCACCTCAGGGACAATGAATGAGCAGTTCTTC
V gene: TRBV6-5; clone size: -; J gene: TRBJ1-1; D gene: -; CDR3 protein: CASSPLDRRPAEAFF; CDR3 DNA: TGTGCCAGCAGTCCCCTGGACAGACGTCCCGCTGAAGCTTTCTTT
V gene: TRBV19; clone size: -; J gene: TRBJ1-5; D gene: -; CDR3 protein: CASSRETISYSNQPQHF; CDR3 DNA: TGTGCCAGTAGTAGGGAGACCATCTCGTATAGCAATCAGCCCCAGCATTTT
V gene: TRBV7-3; clone size: -; J gene: TRBJ1-2; D gene: TRBD1; CDR3 protein: CASSSGGQGKVEGYTF; CDR3 DNA: TGTGCCAGCAGCTCAGGGGGACAGGGAAAAGTAGAGGGCTACACCTTC
V gene: TRBV28; clone size: -; J gene: TRBJ1-2; D gene: TRBD1; CDR3 protein: CASSSGTGPRYGYTF; CDR3 DNA: TGTGCCAGCAGTTCCGGGACAGGGCCTCGGTATGGCTACACCTTC
V gene: TRBV19; clone size: -; J gene: TRBJ2-5; D gene: -; CDR3 protein: CASRGLPETQYF; CDR3 DNA: TGTGCCAGTAGAGGGTTGCCAGAGACCCAGTACTTC
V gene: TRBV4-1; clone size: -; J gene: TRBJ1-6; D gene: -; CDR3 protein: CASSEGGGYNSPLHF; CDR3 DNA: TGCGCCAGCAGCGAGGGAGGAGGCTATAATTCACCCCTCCACTTT
V gene: TRBV6-6; clone size: -; J gene: TRBJ2-3; D gene: -; CDR3 protein: CASSLRGDTQYF; CDR3 DNA: TGTGCCAGCAGTTTGAGGGGGGATACGCAGTATTTT
V gene: TRBV27; clone size: -; J gene: TRBJ2-1; D gene: -; CDR3 protein: CASSFGGEQFF; CDR3 DNA: TGTGCCAGCAGTTTTGGGGGGGAGCAGTTCTTC
V gene: TRBV2; clone size: -; J gene: TRBJ1-5; D gene: -; CDR3 protein: CASTLRRGTETSNQPQHF; CDR3 DNA: TGTGCCAGCACCCTTCGAAGGGGGACGGAGACTAGCAATCAGCCCCAGCATTTT
V gene: TRBV6-5; clone size: few; J gene: TRBJ1-1; D gene: -; CDR3 protein: CASRLGMNTEAFF; CDR3 DNA: TGTGCCAGCAGGCTTGGGATGAACACTGAAGCTTTCTTT
V gene: TRBV5-1; clone size: -; J gene: TRBJ2-1; D gene: TRBD2; CDR3 protein: CASSLARLAGSSYNEQFF; CDR3 DNA: TGCGCCAGCAGCTTGGCCAGACTAGCGGGTAGCTCCTACAATGAGCAGTTCTTC
V gene: TRBV30; clone size: -; J gene: TRBJ1-6; D gene: TRBD1; CDR3 protein: CAWSGTGGIWDSPLHF; CDR3 DNA: TGTGCCTGGAGTGGGACAGGGGGCATTTGGGATTCACCCCTCCACTTT
V gene: TRBV5-1; clone size: -; J gene: TRBJ1-1; D gene: TRBD1; CDR3 protein: CASRDRPTKELVPPEAFF; CDR3 DNA: TGCGCCAGCCGGGACAGGCCTACTAAGGAGCTAGTCCCGCCTGAAGCTTTCTTT
V gene: TRBV28; clone size: -; J gene: TRBJ1-5; D gene: TRBD1; CDR3 protein: CASSLTGRQPQHF; CDR3 DNA: TGTGCCAGCAGTTTGACAGGGAGACAGCCCCAGCATTTT
V gene: TRBV2; clone size: -; J gene: TRBJ2-3; D gene: -; CDR3 protein: CASSVPKSTDTQYF; CDR3 DNA: TGTGCCAGCAGTGTTCCGAAATCCACAGATACGCAGTATTTT
V gene: TRBV5-1; clone size: -; J gene: TRBJ2-2; D gene: -; CDR3 protein: CASSLIRDRNTGELFF; CDR3 DNA: TGCGCCAGCAGCCTCATAAGGGATCGGAACACCGGGGAGCTGTTTTTT
V gene: TRBV15; clone size: -; J gene: TRBJ1-4; D gene: -; CDR3 protein: CATSRGLLEKLFF; CDR3 DNA: TGTGCCACCAGCAGGGGTCTTCTTGAAAAACTGTTTTTT